The 32 T cell receptor beta chains below all came from one sample that was sequenced in a study of T cells in Graves' hyperthyroidism and ophthalmopathy. Amplification of TCR beta CDR3 regions was performed using RNA transcripts as template. The HTBI primer set served for first-round RT-PCR of the TCR CDR3. A single record per CDR3 protein comes from TCRdb applying MiXCR to the multiplex PCR reads. The sample lists about 350,000 distinct CDR3 sequences, approximately 15% seen once, with just under 25% in the top ten. The sample consisted of blood. The receptors come from a woman aged 25 to 39 with Graves' hyperthyroidism.

CDR3 sequence reads: CASSTNSSPLHF. The CDR3 DNA reads TGTGCCAGCAGTACTAACAGTTCACCCCTCCACTTT. V gene TRBV12-3 or TRBV12-4 combines with J gene TRBJ1-6; D uncertain. V lost 5 bases to trimming and J lost 9 bases, with 8 bases between them. This CDR3 is 12 amino acids long.

This clonotype was picked up a small number of times. Just one base apart from a much larger clone, this may be a read error. The conserved final phenylalanine or tryptophan is absent from the CDR3, which likely points to a read error. The chain employs TRBV6-2 or TRBV6-3 and TRBJ1-5, with D maybe TRBD1 (5 bases). Germline assignment: CDR1 MNHEY and CDR2 SVGEGT. The CDR3 runs 16 residues. V lost 6 bases, J lost 1 base, and 16 bases lay in between. The CDR3 DNA is TGTGCCAGCAGGCCCGTCGTACAGGCCAGCAATCAGCCCCAGCATCTT. Its protein product is CASRPVVQASNQPQHL.

The chain links TRBV19 to TRBJ2-5, with 7 bases identical to TRBD1. The CDR3 is 14 amino acids. V trimming: 5 bases; J trimming: 9 bases; junction bases outside the gene matches: 12. Germline assignment: CDR1 LNHDA and CDR2 SQIVND (reference sequence). The CDR3 DNA is TGTGCCAGTAGTCCCGGGACAGTAAGCGGTGCCCAGTACTTC. Its protein product is CASSPGTVSGAQYF.

In its sample, this clonotype was seen many times. The chain combines TRBV28 with TRBJ1-2; tentative D call: TRBD1 (5 bases). The CDR3 is 11 amino acids. V lost 10 bases and J lost 7, with 13 bases in between. Germline CDR1 and CDR2: MDHEN and SYDVKM. The CDR3: CATSGLSGYTF. The CDR3 DNA sequence: TGTGCCACCTCAGGGTTAAGTGGCTACACCTTC.

At least ten counts were recorded for this clonotype. The V gene is TRBV10-2, the J gene TRBJ1-1, with TRBD1 matching over 9 bases. The CDR3 loop spans 14 amino acids. Trimming removed 2 bases from V and 7 bases from J; junction bases left unmatched: 5. Germline CDR1 reads WSHSY; CDR2 reads SAAADI. The CDR3 here is CASSEVTGGGEAFF. As DNA, the CDR3 is TGCGCCAGCAGTGAGGTAACAGGGGGCGGTGAAGCTTTCTTT.

This clonotype was picked up many times. The chain employs TRBV27 and TRBJ1-1; no definite D call. V was shortened by 5 bases and J by 1 base, with 14 bases between the two germline ends. The CDR3 is 15 amino acids. Germline lookup yields CDR1 MNHEY and CDR2 SMNVEV (reference sequence). CDR3 region: CASSLRPGPNTEAFF. In nucleotides, the CDR3 is TGTGCCAGCAGTCTTAGGCCCGGGCCGAACACTGAAGCTTTCTTT.

The sample holds a few counts of this clonotype. This sequence joins TRBV19 and TRBJ2-1; TRBD2 matches 13 bases. With V trimmed by 9 bases and J by 8 bases, 4 bases remained unmatched. Germline V gene lookup returns CDR1 LNHDA and CDR2 SQIVND (reference sequence). The CDR3 consists of 13 residues. For the CDR3, the DNA is TGTGCCAGCGGACTAGCGGGAGCATATGAGCAGTTCTTC. This gives the protein CASGLAGAYEQFF.

This clonotype was observed many times. This chain uses TRBV28 with TRBJ1-1; a weak D match, TRBD1 (5 bases). This CDR3 is built from 13 residues. Trimming stripped 5 bases from V and 6 bases from J, with 13 bases between. Germline V gene lookup returns CDR1 MDHEN and CDR2 SYDVKM. The CDR3 coding sequence is TGTGCCAGCAGTCTTACAGGTCCCGCTGAAGCTTTCTTT. Its translation: CASSLTGPAEAFF. Based on the CDR3 plus reference TRBV28 and TRBJ1-1, the full variable domain is DVKVTQSSRYLVKRTGEKVFLECVQDMDHENMFWYRQDPGLGLRLIYFSYDVKMKEKGDIPEGYSVSREKKERFSLILESASTNQTSMYLCASSLTGPAEAFFGQGTRLTVV.

This clonotype has a handful of counts. The chain employs TRBV29-1 and TRBJ2-1; the D gene is possibly TRBD2 (6 bases). Germline lookup yields CDR1 SQVTM and CDR2 ANQGSEA. The CDR3 runs 14 residues. V lost 5 bases to trimming and J lost 9 bases, with 20 bases between them. Here the CDR3 DNA reads TGCAGCGTTTTGGGGGTTAGGAGGGCCTTTGAGCAGTTCTTC. It is translated as CSVLGVRRAFEQFF.

This clonotype was detected ten times or more. This rearrangement joins TRBV7-2 to TRBJ2-7; 11 bases are a match to TRBD2. The trim removed 6 bases at V and 6 bases at J, leaving 4 bases unmatched. Looked up from germline, CDR1 is SGHTA and CDR2 is FQGNSA. The CDR3 is made up of 13 amino acids. The DNA of the CDR3 is TGTGCCAGCAGTTCCGGGACTAGCGGCGAGCAGTACTTC. It is translated as CASSSGTSGEQYF.

Comment on this clonotype: Given a much more abundant clone one base away, this may be a read error. Lacking the conserved final phenylalanine or tryptophan, this CDR3 likely reflects a read error. The CDR3 sequence: CASKKSLTVEETQYL. Written as DNA, the CDR3 is TGTGCCAGCAAAAAAAGCTTGACAGTTGAAGAGACCCAGTACCTC. This rearrangement joins TRBV2 to TRBJ2-5; a possible D gene is TRBD1 (5 bases). The germline gives CDR1 SNHLY, CDR2 FYNNEI. Trimming took off 7 bases at V and 3 bases at J, with 18 bases between the two ends. The CDR3 spans 15 residues.

This clonotype was counted a few times. The V and J genes are TRBV6-1 and TRBJ2-4; 7 bases are a match to TRBD1. CDR3 length: 14 amino acids. From germline, CDR1 is MNHNS and CDR2 SASEGT. The V segment lost 5 bases and the J segment 5 bases; nucleotides outside the gene matches: 6. The chain's CDR3 is CASSSLGTENIQYF. CDR3 coding DNA: TGTGCCAGCAGTTCCCTAGGGACAGAAAACATTCAGTACTTC.

This clonotype showed up many times. This rearrangement joins TRBV7-2 to TRBJ2-7; D might be TRBD1 or TRBD2, each matching 5 bases. The CDR3 sequence is 15 residues long. Trimming removed 1 base at V and 0 bases at J, with 10 bases between. Germline assignment: CDR1 SGHTA and CDR2 FQGNSA. Here the CDR3 reads CASSLDAGSSYEQYF. CDR3 sequence (DNA): TGTGCCAGCAGCTTAGATGCAGGGAGCTCCTACGAGCAGTACTTC.

The chain links TRBV28 to TRBJ2-7, with D perhaps matching TRBD2 (6 bases). Germline V lookup: CDR1 MDHEN, CDR2 SYDVKM. The CDR3 runs 14 residues. V lost 1 base and J lost 3, with 10 bases in between. The CDR3 loop reads CASSLSAGFYEQYF. The CDR3 DNA reads TGTGCCAGCAGTTTATCAGCGGGCTTCTACGAGCAGTACTTC.

This chain connects TRBV20-1 to TRBJ1-1; TRBD1 agrees at 7 bases. The CDR3 is 14 residues long. CDR1 and CDR2 (germline): DFQATT, SNEGSKA (reference sequence). Losses at the gene ends were 6 bases for V and 4 bases for J; bases not matched to a gene: 11. The DNA for the CDR3 is TGCAGTGCACGAGCAGGGGGGTTGAGCACTGAAGCTTTCTTT. It codes for CSARAGGLSTEAFF.

This chain connects TRBV5-6 to TRBJ2-5; no clear D. The ends were cut back, 2 bases at V and 0 bases at J, with 14 bases in the middle. This CDR3 has 16 amino acids. Germline CDR1 SGHDT, CDR2 YYEEEE. CDR3 amino acids: CASSLNVALYQETQYF. CDR3 coding DNA: TGTGCCAGCAGCTTAAACGTGGCCTTGTACCAAGAGACCCAGTACTTC.

The chain is built from TRBV28 and TRBJ2-5; D perhaps matches TRBD1 (6 bases). The CDR3 is 15 residues long. Trimming left V 3 bases short and J 1 base short, with 12 bases between. CDR1 and CDR2 (germline): MDHEN, SYDVKM. For the CDR3, the DNA is TGTGCCAGCAGTTTTTATGGGACAACCCAAGAGACCCAGTACTTC. Translation gives CASSFYGTTQETQYF.

This clonotype was counted at least ten times. This chain connects TRBV6-2 or TRBV6-3 to TRBJ2-1; D unresolved. Germline CDR1 is MNHEY and CDR2 is SVGEGT. This CDR3 comprises 12 residues. The V and J ends lost 6 bases and 12 bases respectively, with 15 bases between them. CDR3 loop: CASSFNRLAQFF. In DNA, the CDR3 is TGTGCCAGCAGCTTCAACCGTCTCGCGCAGTTCTTC.

There are many counts of this clonotype. The chain couples TRBV5-1 to TRBJ2-1; 11 nucleotides match TRBD2. Trimming cost V 5 bases and J 6 bases; bases outside gene matches: 4. Germline V gene sequence: CDR1 SGHRS, CDR2 YFSETQ. The CDR3 sequence is 14 residues long. This CDR3 is CASSQLAGVNEQFF. CDR3 coding DNA: TGCGCCAGCAGTCAACTAGCGGGAGTCAATGAGCAGTTCTTC.

This clonotype has a count of ten or more. This chain uses TRBV12-3 or TRBV12-4 with TRBJ2-2; 9 bases are a match to TRBD2. Trimming removed 3 bases from V and 7 bases from J; junction bases left unmatched: 9. The CDR3 sequence is 16 residues long. In DNA, the CDR3 is TGTGCCAGCAGTTTCTTCGCGGGAGGGCCGGGCGGGGAGCTGTTTTTT. Its protein is CASSFFAGGPGGELFF.

This clonotype was counted many times. The chain employs TRBV6-2 or TRBV6-3 and TRBJ1-5; D is possibly TRBD1 (5 bases). The CDR3 runs to 19 residues. Germline CDR1 is MNHEY and CDR2 is SVGEGT. Deletions cut 7 bases from V and 2 bases from J, with 27 bases between. The CDR3 loop reads CASKEGLRAKPAGNQPQHF. The CDR3 nucleotides read TGTGCCAGCAAAGAGGGGTTGAGGGCAAAACCCGCCGGCAATCAGCCCCAGCATTTT.

This clonotype came up a few times. The chain carries TRBV20-1 and TRBJ1-5; 7 nucleotides match TRBD1. CDR1 and CDR2 (germline): DFQATT, SNEGSKA (reference sequence). V was clipped by 3 bases and J by 0 bases; unmatched bases: 5. CDR3 length equals 15 residues. This chain's CDR3 is CSASPGTASNQPQHF. DNA for the CDR3: TGCAGTGCTAGCCCAGGGACAGCTAGCAATCAGCCCCAGCATTTT.

This clonotype was detected ten times or more. The chain has TRBV7-8 and TRBJ2-1; D perhaps matches TRBD2 (8 bases). CDR1 and CDR2 (germline): SGHVS, FQNEAQ. Between the trimmed V and J ends, which lost 7 bases and 0 bases, there was a span of 16 bases. This CDR3 comprises 16 residues. The CDR3 is CASKGAGTSSYNEQFF. Here the CDR3 DNA reads TGTGCCAGCAAGGGGGCCGGGACTAGCTCCTACAATGAGCAGTTCTTC.

This clonotype was seen ten or more times. The chain combines TRBV20-1 with TRBJ2-3, with 9 bases matching TRBD2. This CDR3 region has 15 residues. The V and J ends lost 4 bases and 4 bases, in that order; junction bases with no gene match: 9. The germline CDR1 and CDR2 sequences are DFQATT and SNEGSKA (reference sequence). DNA for the CDR3: TGCAGTGCTACTGCGACTAGCGGAGGACCAGATACGCAGTATTTT. This encodes CSATATSGGPDTQYF.

This clonotype turned up a few times. This chain connects TRBV24-1 to TRBJ2-3, with TRBD2 matching 12 bases. V shed 4 bases and J 0 bases; nucleotides not matched to a gene: 10. Per the germline V gene, CDR1 is KGHDR and CDR2 is SFDVKD. CDR3 length: 19 residues. The CDR3 spells CATSDRVGLAGPSTDTQYF. DNA of the CDR3: TGTGCCACCAGTGACCGAGTGGGACTAGCGGGCCCTAGCACAGATACGCAGTATTTT.

V is TRBV6-1 and J is TRBJ1-4; D is ambiguous. Germline-derived CDR1 and CDR2 are MNHNS and SASEGT. The CDR3 has 15 residues. Trimming took off 1 base at V and 5 bases at J, with 11 bases between the two ends. The CDR3 protein is CASSEVWGLNEKLFF. CDR3 nucleotides: TGTGCCAGCAGTGAAGTTTGGGGTTTAAATGAAAAACTGTTTTTT.

The table lists this clonotype with many counts. V usage is TRBV12-3 or TRBV12-4 and J usage is TRBJ1-4; unclear D gene. The CDR3 loop spans 14 amino acids. The V gene lost 0 bases and the J gene lost 7 bases, with 9 bases spanning the gap. This CDR3 is CASSLAGISEKLFF. The DNA for the CDR3 is TGTGCCAGCAGTTTAGCGGGTATAAGTGAAAAACTGTTTTTT.

Details on this clonotype: A much larger clone is a single base away; this may be a read error. V is TRBV5-5 and J is TRBJ2-7; D possibly corresponds to TRBD2 (7 bases). Germline CDR1 is SGHKS and CDR2 is YYEKEE (reference sequence). V lost 4 bases to trimming and J lost 5 bases, with 25 bases between them. The CDR3 spans 17 residues. CDR3 DNA sequence: TGTGCCAGCAGCCCAAATCCGCCGGGACGGGGGGCCGACGAGCAGTACTTC. Translation: CASSPNPPGRGADEQYF.

The chain combines TRBV20-1 with TRBJ2-1; 7 bases line up with TRBD2. V trimming: 3 bases; J trimming: 5 bases; junction bases outside the gene matches: 13. The CDR3 extends over 16 amino acids. The V gene's germline CDR1 is DFQATT and CDR2 SNEGSKA (reference sequence). The CDR3 coding sequence is TGCAGTGCTAGGTTCCCGGGCCTAGCGGTCAACAATGAGCAGTTCTTC. Protein: CSARFPGLAVNNEQFF.

The chain employs TRBV3-1 and TRBJ2-1; no firm D call. CDR3 length: 15 amino acids. With 0 bases removed from V and 0 bases from J, the gap between germline ends came to 6 bases. The germline V gene encodes CDR1 LGHDT and CDR2 YNNKEL (reference sequence). CDR3 sequence reads: CASSQDSSSYNEQFF. CDR3 sequence (DNA): TGTGCCAGCAGCCAAGACTCTAGCTCCTACAATGAGCAGTTCTTC.

Many counts were recorded for this clonotype. The chain couples TRBV15 to TRBJ1-2; TRBD1 matches 10 bases. The CDR3 runs 13 residues. The V gene's germline CDR1 is LNHNV and CDR2 YYDKDF (reference sequence). V lost 3 bases, J lost 8 bases, and 3 bases stayed unmatched. This CDR3 is CATSSDRGQGYTF. The CDR3 nucleotides are TGTGCCACCAGCAGCGACAGGGGGCAGGGCTACACCTTC. The full variable domain, its missing parts supplied by reference TRBV15 and TRBJ1-2, is DAMVIQNPRYQVTQFGKPVTLSCSQTLNHNVMYWYQQKSSQAPKLLFHYYDKDFNNEADTPDNFQSRRPNTSFCFLDIRSPGLGDTAMYLCATSSDRGQGYTFGSGTRLTVV.

This clonotype was recorded many times. The rearrangement joins TRBV12-3 or TRBV12-4 to TRBJ1-5; a possible D gene is TRBD1 (6 bases). The CDR3 extends over 18 amino acids. The V and J ends lost 7 bases and 0 bases respectively, with 22 bases between them. The CDR3 reads CASNWQRETGYSNQPQHF. CDR3 DNA: TGTGCCAGCAATTGGCAAAGGGAAACAGGGTATAGCAATCAGCCCCAGCATTTT.